Following are 16 T cell receptor beta chains from one sample sequenced in a study of blood T cells in healthy people across ages. Combining a sample-barcoded 5' primer with a J-beta primer mix, a second PCR ran for about 7 to 11 cycles. TCRdb redid the calling of the 5' RACE reads with MiXCR, one entry per CDR3 protein. The sample includes hundreds of thousands of distinct CDR3 sequences, about 32% of them seen just once. Sequenced: blood. The receptor source for this set is a woman older than 75 in good health.

This clonotype was seen repeatedly, ten times or more. This chain links TRBV29-1 with TRBJ1-3; the D gene is possibly TRBD1 (5 bases). The V gene lost 0 bases and the J gene lost 3 bases, with 15 bases spanning the gap. Looked up from germline, CDR1 is SQVTM and CDR2 is ANQGSEA. CDR3 length equals 16 residues. The CDR3: CSVEDEAGSNGNTIYF. The DNA for the CDR3 is TGCAGCGTTGAAGATGAGGCAGGGAGCAATGGAAACACCATATATTTT.

CDR3 DNA: TGCAGTGCTAGAGGGACTAGCGGGAGTGATACGCAGTATTTT. This encodes CSARGTSGSDTQYF. The chain is built from TRBV20-1 and TRBJ2-3; 13 nucleotides agree with TRBD2. The CDR3 spans 14 residues. V trimming: 1 base; J trimming: 6 bases; junction bases outside the gene matches: 1. CDR1 is DFQATT and CDR2 is SNEGSKA in the germline V gene (reference sequence).

V usage is TRBV5-6 and J usage is TRBJ1-4; D is ambiguous. Trimming shortened V by 2 bases and J by 2 bases, and 10 bases separated the two germline ends. Germline V gene data show CDR1 as SGHDT and CDR2 as YYEEEE. The length of the CDR3 is 15 residues. CDR3 DNA: TGTGCCAGCAGCTTTATCCGCGATACTAATGAAAAACTGTTTTTT. This encodes CASSFIRDTNEKLFF. Full variable domain (rest looked up from reference TRBV5-6 and TRBJ1-4): DAGVTQSPTHLIKTRGQQVTLRCSPKSGHDTVSWYQQALGQGPQFIFQYYEEEERQRGNFPDRFSGHQFPNYSSELNVNALLLGDSALYLCASSFIRDTNEKLFFGSGTQLSVL.

Note on this clonotype: Being one base from a much bigger clone, this may be a read error. The chain links TRBV6-1 to TRBJ2-3; 9 positions match TRBD1. The CDR3 is 15 amino acids. The germline gives CDR1 MNHNS, CDR2 SASEGT. CDR3: CAGSPTGGWTDTQYF. The CDR3 DNA follows: TGTGCCGGCAGCCCCACAGGGGGCTGGACAGATACGCAGTATTTT.

The CDR3 DNA reads as TGTGCCAGCAGCCAAGTAATCAACACCCACAATGAGCAGTTCTTC. Its translation: CASSQVINTHNEQFF. The chain employs TRBV3-1 and TRBJ2-1; D call uncertain. Trimming removed 1 base from V and 5 bases from J, with 12 bases in between. CDR3 length equals 15 residues. Germline lookup yields CDR1 LGHDT and CDR2 YNNKEL (reference sequence).

The rearrangement links TRBV15 to TRBJ2-5; 13 nucleotides match TRBD2. Germline CDR1 LNHNV, CDR2 YYDKDF (reference sequence). The junction had 3 bases not matched to a gene; V was cut back by 0 bases and J by 2 bases. This CDR3 is 17 amino acids long. In DNA, the CDR3 is TGTGCCACCAGCAGAGAACTGACTAGCGGGGGGCAAGAGACCCAGTACTTC. Translated: CATSRELTSGGQETQYF.

V usage is TRBV20-1 and J usage is TRBJ2-3; D is unresolved. The V end lost 2 bases, the J end lost 4 bases, and 19 bases lay between the germline ends. Germline-derived CDR1 and CDR2 are DFQATT and SNEGSKA (reference sequence). The CDR3 covers 16 residues. This CDR3 is CSARPSNGWSPDTQYF. The CDR3 DNA reads TGCAGTGCTAGACCTTCCAATGGCTGGTCTCCAGATACGCAGTATTTT.

This clonotype was recorded many times. The chain carries TRBV4-3 and TRBJ2-1; D gene uncertain. V lost 0 bases, J lost 3 bases, and 3 bases lay in between. CDR1 and CDR2 (germline): LGHNA, YSLEER. The CDR3 is made up of 13 amino acids. The CDR3 protein is CASSQDSYNEQFF. The CDR3 nucleotides are TGCGCCAGCAGCCAAGACAGCTACAATGAGCAGTTCTTC.

This rearrangement joins TRBV5-1 to TRBJ2-1; TRBD2 might be the D (5 bases). Germline CDR1 is SGHRS and CDR2 is YFSETQ. The ends were cut back, 0 bases at V and 6 bases at J, with 10 bases in the middle. This CDR3 comprises 14 residues. The CDR3 DNA reads TGCGCCAGCAGCTTGGTGGCTAGCTTCAATGAGCAGTTCTTC. This codes for CASSLVASFNEQFF.

This clonotype was counted ten times or more. The gene calls are TRBV27 and TRBJ1-1; D possibly corresponds to TRBD1 (6 bases). Germline values: CDR1 MNHEY, CDR2 SMNVEV (reference sequence). V lost 8 bases, J lost 2 bases, and 21 bases lay in between. The CDR3 runs to 16 residues. The CDR3 loop reads CASLSWGGARNTEAFF. The CDR3 DNA reads as TGTGCCAGCCTCTCGTGGGGGGGCGCACGAAACACTGAAGCTTTCTTT.

The chain links TRBV12-3 or TRBV12-4 to TRBJ2-5, with D possibly called TRBD1 or TRBD2 (6 bases each). The J call may be incorrect, as the DNA end agrees better with TRBJ2-7. CDR3 length: 15 amino acids. CDR3 coding DNA: TGTGCCAGCAGTTTAGAGGGGGTCGGGGGAGGCGAGCAGTACTTC. Its translation is CASSLEGVGGGEQYF.

Concerning this clonotype itself: This may be a read error: a much more frequent sequence differs by one nucleotide. The V and J genes are TRBV13 and TRBJ2-7; D gene uncertain. Germline V gene data show CDR1 as PRHDT and CDR2 as FYEKMQ (reference sequence). V was cut by 0 bases and J by 3 bases, with 15 bases left in between. The CDR3 runs to 16 residues. The CDR3 loop reads CASSLGVTPADYEQYF. Here the CDR3 DNA reads TGTGCCAGCAGCTTAGGCGTCACCCCCGCAGACTACGAGCAGTACTTC.

This clonotype was seen at least ten times. The rearrangement joins TRBV14 to TRBJ2-3; no clear D. The germline V gene has CDR1 SGHDN and CDR2 FVKESK. The CDR3 totals 13 residues. Trimming shortened V by 1 base and J by 4 bases, and 6 bases separated the two germline ends. CDR3 sequence (DNA): TGTGCCAGCAGCCAAGCATTAGCAGATACGCAGTATTTT. Protein product: CASSQALADTQYF.

This clonotype was seen at least ten times. This chain joins TRBV20-1 and TRBJ2-3, with D maybe TRBD1 (5 bases). V shed 5 bases and J shed 2 bases, with 23 bases lying between them. The CDR3 covers 17 residues. Germline CDR1 and CDR2: DFQATT and SNEGSKA (reference sequence). The CDR3 loop reads CSAPLSRTQRATDTQYF. The CDR3 region has the DNA TGCAGTGCTCCCCTATCTCGGACACAAAGAGCCACAGATACGCAGTATTTT.

This clonotype has a count of ten or more. CDR3 coding DNA: TGTGCCAGCAGCCAAGTGATTAGCCAAGAGACCCAGTACTTC. Amino acid sequence: CASSQVISQETQYF. The chain uses TRBV4-2 and TRBJ2-5; D uncertain. Germline CDR1 is LGHNA and CDR2 is YNFKEQ. The CDR3 length is 14 residues. With 1 base removed from V and 1 base from J, the gap between germline ends came to 7 bases.

This clonotype was recorded many times. V usage is TRBV20-1 and J usage is TRBJ2-5, with 9 bases fitting TRBD2. This CDR3 is 15 amino acids long. Germline assignment: CDR1 DFQATT and CDR2 SNEGSKA (reference sequence). J was trimmed by 5 bases and V by 3 bases; bases with no gene match: 10. As DNA, the CDR3 is TGCAGTGCTAGGCTTGGCGGGGGGGTCTACGAGACCCAGTACTTC. This sequence encodes CSARLGGGVYETQYF.